This record covers a single TCR beta chain. Its specificity is unknown. Using a J-beta primer mix together with a sample-barcoded 5' primer, a second PCR was run for roughly 6 to 12 cycles. A single record per CDR3 protein comes from TCRdb applying MiXCR to the 5' RACE reads. This table has approximately 800,000 distinct CDR3 sequences, 25% to 30% appearing once. The entry originates in a study of blood T cells in healthy people across ages. Points from the study as a whole: Investigators treated diversity estimates from one million T cells as underestimates. Both higher diversity and more naive CD4+ cells marked long-lived donors when set against aged donors.

These data also featured in a second study, about T cells of mothers and their children. As that report states: Donors comprised a few healthy Caucasian mothers plus their six children. The effect of thymic selection on TCR recombination output is similar between related and unrelated pairs.

The specimen sequenced was blood. This clonotype was sampled from a boy between 10 and 17 years old in good health.

CDR3 region: CASSQDSNSRTAEAFF. DNA of the CDR3: TGCGCCAGCAGCCAAGACAGCAATTCTCGGACAGCAGAAGCTTTCTTT. V and J are TRBV4-3 and TRBJ1-1, with D perhaps TRBD1 (6 bases). Trimming stripped 0 bases from V and 8 bases from J, with 19 bases between. CDR1 and CDR2 (germline): LGHNA, YSLEER. The length of the CDR3 is 16 residues.